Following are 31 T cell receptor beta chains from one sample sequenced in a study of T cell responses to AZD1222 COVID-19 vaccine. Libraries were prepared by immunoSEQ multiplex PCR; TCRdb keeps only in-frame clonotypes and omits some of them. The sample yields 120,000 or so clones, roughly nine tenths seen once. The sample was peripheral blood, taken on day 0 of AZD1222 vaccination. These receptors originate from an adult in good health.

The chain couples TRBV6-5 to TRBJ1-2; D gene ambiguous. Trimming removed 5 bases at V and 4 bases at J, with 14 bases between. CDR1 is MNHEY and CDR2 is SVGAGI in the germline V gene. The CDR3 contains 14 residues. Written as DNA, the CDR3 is TGTGCCAGCAGTACCCCGACGGGAAGCTATGGCTACACCTTC. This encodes CASSTPTGSYGYTF.

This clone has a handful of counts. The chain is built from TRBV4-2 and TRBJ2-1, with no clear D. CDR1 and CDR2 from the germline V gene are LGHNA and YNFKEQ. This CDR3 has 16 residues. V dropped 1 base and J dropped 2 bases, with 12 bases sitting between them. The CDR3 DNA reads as TGTGCCAGCAGCCAAGTACGTGACCGTCCCTACAATGAGCAGTTCTTC. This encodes CASSQVRDRPYNEQFF.

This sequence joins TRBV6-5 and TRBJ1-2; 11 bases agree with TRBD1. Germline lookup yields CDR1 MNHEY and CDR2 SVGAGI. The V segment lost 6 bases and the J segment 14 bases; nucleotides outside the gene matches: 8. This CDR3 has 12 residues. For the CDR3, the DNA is TGTGCCAGCAGACCGGGACAGGGGGTGGCAACCTTC. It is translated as CASRPGQGVATF.

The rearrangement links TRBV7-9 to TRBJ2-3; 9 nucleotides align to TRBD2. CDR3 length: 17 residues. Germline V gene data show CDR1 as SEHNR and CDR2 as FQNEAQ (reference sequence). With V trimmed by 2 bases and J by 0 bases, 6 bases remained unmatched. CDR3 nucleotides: TGTGCCAGCAGCTTAACCCCCCTAGCGGGAAGCACAGATACGCAGTATTTT. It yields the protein CASSLTPLAGSTDTQYF.

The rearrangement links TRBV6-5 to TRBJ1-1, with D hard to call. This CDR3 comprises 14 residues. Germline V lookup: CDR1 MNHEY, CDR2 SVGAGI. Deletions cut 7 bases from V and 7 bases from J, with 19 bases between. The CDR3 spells CASNSRVLIFEAFF. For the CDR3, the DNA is TGTGCCAGCAACTCGAGGGTATTGATATTTGAAGCTTTCTTT.

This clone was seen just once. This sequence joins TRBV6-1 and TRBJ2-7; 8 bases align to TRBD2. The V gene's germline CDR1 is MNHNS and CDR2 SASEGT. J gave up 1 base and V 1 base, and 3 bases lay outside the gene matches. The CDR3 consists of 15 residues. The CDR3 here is CASSEGVAGSYEQYF. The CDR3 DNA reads TGTGCCAGCAGTGAAGGGGTAGCGGGATCCTACGAGCAGTACTTC.

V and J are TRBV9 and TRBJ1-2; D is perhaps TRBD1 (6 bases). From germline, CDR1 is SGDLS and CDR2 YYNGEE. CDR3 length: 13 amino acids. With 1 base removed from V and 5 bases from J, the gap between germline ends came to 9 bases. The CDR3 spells CASSVSGDYGYTF. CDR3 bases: TGTGCCAGCAGCGTATCAGGGGATTATGGCTACACCTTC.

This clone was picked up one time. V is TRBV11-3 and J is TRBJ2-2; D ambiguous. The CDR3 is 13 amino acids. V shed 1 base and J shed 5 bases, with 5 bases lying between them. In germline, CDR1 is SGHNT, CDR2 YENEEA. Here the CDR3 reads CASSLVGTGELFF. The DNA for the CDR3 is TGTGCCAGCAGCTTAGTGGGTACCGGGGAGCTGTTTTTT.

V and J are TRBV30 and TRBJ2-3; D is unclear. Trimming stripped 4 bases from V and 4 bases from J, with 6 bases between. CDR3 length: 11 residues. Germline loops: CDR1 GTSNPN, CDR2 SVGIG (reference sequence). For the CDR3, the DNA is TGTGCCTGGACTCATTCAGATACGCAGTATTTT. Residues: CAWTHSDTQYF.

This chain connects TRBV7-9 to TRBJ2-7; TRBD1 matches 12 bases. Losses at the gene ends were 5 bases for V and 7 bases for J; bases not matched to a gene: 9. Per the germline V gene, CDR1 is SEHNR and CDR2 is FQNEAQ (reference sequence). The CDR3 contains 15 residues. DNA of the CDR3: TGTGCCAGCAGCCAGACGGGACAGGGGGCTGGAGAGCAGTACTTC. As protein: CASSQTGQGAGEQYF.

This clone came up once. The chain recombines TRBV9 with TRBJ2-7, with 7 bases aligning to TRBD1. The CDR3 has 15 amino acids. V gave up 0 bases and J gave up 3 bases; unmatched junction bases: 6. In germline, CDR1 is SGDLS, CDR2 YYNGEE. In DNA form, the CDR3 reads TGTGCCAGCAGCGTAGAGGGGACAGCTAACTACGAGCAGTACTTC. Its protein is CASSVEGTANYEQYF.

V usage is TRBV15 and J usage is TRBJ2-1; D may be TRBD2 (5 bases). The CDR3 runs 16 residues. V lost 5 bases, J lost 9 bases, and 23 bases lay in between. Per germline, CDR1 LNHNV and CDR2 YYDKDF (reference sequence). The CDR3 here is CATSVQTADLLGEQFF. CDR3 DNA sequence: TGTGCCACCAGCGTCCAAACGGCGGACTTATTGGGTGAGCAGTTCTTC.

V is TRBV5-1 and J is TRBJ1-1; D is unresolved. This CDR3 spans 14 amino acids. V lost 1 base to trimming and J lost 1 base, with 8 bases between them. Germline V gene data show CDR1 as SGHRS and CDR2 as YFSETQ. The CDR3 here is CASSLKPPNTEAFF. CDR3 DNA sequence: TGCGCCAGCAGCTTGAAGCCCCCGAACACTGAAGCTTTCTTT.

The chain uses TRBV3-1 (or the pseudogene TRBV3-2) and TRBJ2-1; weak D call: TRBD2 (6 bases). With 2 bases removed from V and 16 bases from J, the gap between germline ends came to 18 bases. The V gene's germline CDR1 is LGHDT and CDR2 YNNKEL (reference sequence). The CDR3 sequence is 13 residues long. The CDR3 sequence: CASSQMPRLVRFF. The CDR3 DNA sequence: TGTGCCAGCAGCCAAATGCCGAGACTAGTCCGCTTCTTC.

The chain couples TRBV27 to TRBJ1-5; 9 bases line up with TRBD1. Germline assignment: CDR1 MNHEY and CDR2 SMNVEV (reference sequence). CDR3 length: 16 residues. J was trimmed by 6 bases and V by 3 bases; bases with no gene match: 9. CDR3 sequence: CASSFNAGTGIQPQHF. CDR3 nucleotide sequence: TGTGCCAGCAGTTTTAACGCCGGGACAGGGATTCAGCCCCAGCATTTT.

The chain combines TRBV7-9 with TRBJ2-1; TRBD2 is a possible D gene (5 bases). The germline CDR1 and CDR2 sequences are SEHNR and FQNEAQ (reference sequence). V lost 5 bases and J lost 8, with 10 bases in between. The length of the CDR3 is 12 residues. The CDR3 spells CASSRSVYEQFF. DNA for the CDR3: TGTGCCAGCAGCCGTAGCGTATATGAGCAGTTCTTC.

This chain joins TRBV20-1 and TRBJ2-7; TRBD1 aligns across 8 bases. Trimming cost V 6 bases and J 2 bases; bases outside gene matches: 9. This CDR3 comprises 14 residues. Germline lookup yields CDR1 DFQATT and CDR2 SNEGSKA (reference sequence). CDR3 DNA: TGCAGTGCCAGTTCCGGGACAGGAACCTACGAGCAGTACTTC. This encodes CSASSGTGTYEQYF.

In DNA, the CDR3 is TGTGCCAGCAGTTCTGACAGGGGCTATGGCTACACCTTC. Its protein is CASSSDRGYGYTF. This chain uses TRBV27 with TRBJ1-2; TRBD1 aligns across 8 bases. The germline CDR1 and CDR2 sequences are MNHEY and SMNVEV (reference sequence). This CDR3 region has 13 residues. V was clipped by 4 bases and J by 4 bases; unmatched bases: 2.

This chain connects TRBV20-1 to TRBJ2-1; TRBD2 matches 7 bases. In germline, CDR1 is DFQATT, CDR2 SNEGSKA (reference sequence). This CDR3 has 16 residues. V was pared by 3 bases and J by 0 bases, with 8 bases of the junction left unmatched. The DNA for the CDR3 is TGCAGTGCTAGTACGACTAGCTGGAGCTCCTACAATGAGCAGTTCTTC. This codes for CSASTTSWSSYNEQFF.

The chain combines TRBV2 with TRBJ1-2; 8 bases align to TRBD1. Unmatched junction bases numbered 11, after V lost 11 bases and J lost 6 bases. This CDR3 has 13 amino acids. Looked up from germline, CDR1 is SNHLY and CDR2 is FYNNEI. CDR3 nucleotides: TGTGCCCTAAACCCCAGGGGGCAAGATGGCTACACCTTC. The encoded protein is CALNPRGQDGYTF. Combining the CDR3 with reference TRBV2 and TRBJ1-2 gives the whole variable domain EPEVTQTPSHQVTQMGQEVILRCVPISNHLYFYWYRQILGQKVEFLVSFYNNEISEKSEIFDDQFSVERPDGSNFTLKIRSTKLEDSAMYFCALNPRGQDGYTFGSGTRLTVV.

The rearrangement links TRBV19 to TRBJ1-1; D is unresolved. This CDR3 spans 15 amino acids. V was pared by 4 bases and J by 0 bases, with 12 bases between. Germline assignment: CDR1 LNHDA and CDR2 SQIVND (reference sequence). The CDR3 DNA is TGTGCCAGTAGTAGGGATTCGAACATGAACACTGAAGCTTTCTTT. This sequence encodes CASSRDSNMNTEAFF.

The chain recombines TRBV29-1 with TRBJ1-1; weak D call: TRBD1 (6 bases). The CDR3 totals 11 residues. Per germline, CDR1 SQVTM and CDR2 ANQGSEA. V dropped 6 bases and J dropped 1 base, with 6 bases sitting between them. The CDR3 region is CSVTGNTEAFF. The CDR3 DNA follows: TGCAGCGTGACAGGGAACACTGAAGCTTTCTTT.

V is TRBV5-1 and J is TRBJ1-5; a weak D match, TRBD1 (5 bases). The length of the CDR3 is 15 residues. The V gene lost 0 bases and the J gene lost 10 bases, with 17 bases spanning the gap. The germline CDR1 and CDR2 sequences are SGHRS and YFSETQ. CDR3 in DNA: TGCGCCAGCAGCTTGGATGGGGCCTTGAATATTCCCCAGCATTTT. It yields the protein CASSLDGALNIPQHF.

In DNA form, the CDR3 reads TGCGCCAGCAGCCCCTCAAGTAGAGGGGTCTACGAGCAGTACTTC. Translating gives CASSPSSRGVYEQYF. J is TRBJ2-7 and V is TRBV4-1, with D perhaps TRBD1 or TRBD2 (5 bases each). This CDR3 comprises 15 residues. The V gene lost 4 bases and the J gene lost 3 bases, with 16 bases spanning the gap. CDR1 is MGHRA and CDR2 is YSYEKL in the germline V gene.

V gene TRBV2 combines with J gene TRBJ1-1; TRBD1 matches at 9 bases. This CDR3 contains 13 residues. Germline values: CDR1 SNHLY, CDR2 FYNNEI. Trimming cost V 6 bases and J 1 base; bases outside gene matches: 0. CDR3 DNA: TGTGCCAGCAGGGGACAGGGGAACACTGAAGCTTTCTTT. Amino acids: CASRGQGNTEAFF.

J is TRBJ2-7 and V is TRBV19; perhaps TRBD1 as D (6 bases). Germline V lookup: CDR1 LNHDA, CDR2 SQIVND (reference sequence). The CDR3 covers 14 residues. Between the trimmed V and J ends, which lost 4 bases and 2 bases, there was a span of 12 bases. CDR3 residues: CASSTTGFTYEQYF. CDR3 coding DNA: TGTGCCAGTAGTACCACAGGGTTCACCTACGAGCAGTACTTC.

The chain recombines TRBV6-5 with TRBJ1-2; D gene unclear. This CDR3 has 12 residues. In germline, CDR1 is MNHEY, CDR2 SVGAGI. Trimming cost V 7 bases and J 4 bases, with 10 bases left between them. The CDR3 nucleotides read TGTGCCAGCACCCAGGCTTTCTATGGCTACACCTTC. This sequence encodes CASTQAFYGYTF.

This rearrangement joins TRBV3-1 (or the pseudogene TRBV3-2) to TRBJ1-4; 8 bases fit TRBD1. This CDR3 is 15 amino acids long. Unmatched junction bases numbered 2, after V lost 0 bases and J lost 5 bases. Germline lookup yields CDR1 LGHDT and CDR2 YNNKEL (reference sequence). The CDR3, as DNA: TGTGCCAGCAGCCAAGATGGGACAGGAAATGAAAAACTGTTTTTT. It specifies CASSQDGTGNEKLFF.

CDR3: CASSPRGREQFF. CDR3 bases: TGTGCCAGCAGCCCACGAGGGAGAGAGCAGTTCTTC. The genes are TRBV7-2 and TRBJ2-1, with D perhaps matching TRBD2 (5 bases). Trimming removed 5 bases at V and 10 bases at J, with 12 bases between. This CDR3 is built from 12 residues. Germline CDR1 reads SGHTA; CDR2 reads FQGNSA.

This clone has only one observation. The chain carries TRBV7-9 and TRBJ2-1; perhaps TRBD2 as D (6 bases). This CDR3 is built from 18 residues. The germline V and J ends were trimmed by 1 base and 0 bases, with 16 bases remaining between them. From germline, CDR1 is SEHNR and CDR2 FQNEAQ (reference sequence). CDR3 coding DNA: TGTGCCAGCAGCTTAGTAGGGTCTAGCGCGAGCTCCTACAATGAGCAGTTCTTC. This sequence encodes CASSLVGSSASSYNEQFF.

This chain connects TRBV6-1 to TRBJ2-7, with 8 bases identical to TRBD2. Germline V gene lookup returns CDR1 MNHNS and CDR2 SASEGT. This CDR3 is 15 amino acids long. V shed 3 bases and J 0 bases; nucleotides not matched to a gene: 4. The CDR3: CASSEREVSSYEQYF. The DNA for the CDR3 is TGTGCCAGCAGTGAGCGGGAGGTTTCCTCCTACGAGCAGTACTTC.